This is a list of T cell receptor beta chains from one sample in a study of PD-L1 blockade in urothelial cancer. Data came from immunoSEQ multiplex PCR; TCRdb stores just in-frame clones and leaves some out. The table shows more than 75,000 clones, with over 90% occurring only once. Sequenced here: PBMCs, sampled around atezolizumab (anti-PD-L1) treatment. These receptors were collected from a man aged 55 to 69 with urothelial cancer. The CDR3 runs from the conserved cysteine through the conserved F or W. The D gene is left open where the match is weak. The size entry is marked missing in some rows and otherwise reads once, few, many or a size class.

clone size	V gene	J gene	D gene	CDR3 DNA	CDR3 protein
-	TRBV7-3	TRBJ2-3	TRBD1	TGTGCCAGCAGCTCATATATTGGGACAGGGGTCCACACAGATACGCAGTATTTT	CASSSYIGTGVHTDTQYF
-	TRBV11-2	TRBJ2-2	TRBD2	TGTGCCAGCAGCCCCGGGACTAACGCGAACACCGGGGAGCTGTTTTTT	CASSPGTNANTGELFF
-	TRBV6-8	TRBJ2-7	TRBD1	TGTGCCAGATTCGGGACAGGGGGCTCTCGACCCCACGAGCAGTACTTC	CARFGTGGSRPHEQYF
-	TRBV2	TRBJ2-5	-	TGTGCCAGCAGTTTTAGCCAAGAGACCCAGTACTTC	CASSFSQETQYF
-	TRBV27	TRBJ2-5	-	TGTGCCAGCAGTTTACTGGCGTCAGGGGCCTCGTACCAAGAGACCCAGTACTTC	CASSLLASGASYQETQYF
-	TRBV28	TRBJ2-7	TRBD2	TGTGCCAGCTGTACTAGCGGCCCAACCTACGAGCAGTACTTC	CASCTSGPTYEQYF
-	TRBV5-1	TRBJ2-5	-	TGCGCCAGCAGCTTGGTAGGGGGGAGGGTTCAAGAGACCCAGTACTTC	CASSLVGGRVQETQYF
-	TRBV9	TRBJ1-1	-	TGTGCCAGCAGCGTCGACTGGGGCAATACTGAAGCTTTCTTT	CASSVDWGNTEAFF
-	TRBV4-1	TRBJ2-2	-	TGCGCCAGCAGTATACCTGGACTGAACACCGGGGAGCTGTTTTTT	CASSIPGLNTGELFF
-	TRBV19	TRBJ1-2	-	TGTGCCGCTGGGGGGTCTGGTTCGCTCTATGGCTACACCTTC	CAAGGSGSLYGYTF
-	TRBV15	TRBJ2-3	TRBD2	TGTGCCACCACCCCAGGGGTAGCGGGAGATGCAGATACGCAGTATTTT	CATTPGVAGDADTQYF
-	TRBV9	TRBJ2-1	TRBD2	TGTGCCAGCAGCCCCTTATCTAGCGGGATATACAATGAGCAGTTCTTC	CASSPLSSGIYNEQFF
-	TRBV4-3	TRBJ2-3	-	TGCGCCAGCAGCCAAGATCCGGTGAATTCGGCAGATACGCAGTATTTT	CASSQDPVNSADTQYF
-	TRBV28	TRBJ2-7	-	TGTGCCAGCAGGAAGAGCTCCTACGAGCAGTACTTC	CASRKSSYEQYF
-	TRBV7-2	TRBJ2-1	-	TGTGCCAGCAGCTTATCTATCCAGCGGACCTACAATGAGCAGTTCTTC	CASSLSIQRTYNEQFF
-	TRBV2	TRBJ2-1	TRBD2	TGTGCCAGCAGTGATTCGCTAGCGGGATTAAGCTCCTACAATGAGCAGTTCTTC	CASSDSLAGLSSYNEQFF
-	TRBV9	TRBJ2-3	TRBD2	TGTGCCAGCAGCGCTGGGACCGGGACTAGCGCGTATTTT	CASSAGTGTSAYF
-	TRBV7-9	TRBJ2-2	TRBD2	TGTGCCAGCAGCGCGAGCGGGGGGGCGACCGGGGAGCTGTTTTTT	CASSASGGATGELFF
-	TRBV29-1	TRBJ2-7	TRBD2	TGCAGCGCACTAGCGGGAGGTTCCTACGAGCAGTACTTC	CSALAGGSYEQYF
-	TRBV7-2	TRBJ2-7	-	TGTGCCAGCAGCTTAGCGTGGGGCCCTGAGTACGAGCAGTACTTC	CASSLAWGPEYEQYF
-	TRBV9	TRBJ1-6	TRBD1	TGTGCCAGCAGCCCCGGACAGGACCTCCCCCTCCACTTT	CASSPGQDLPLHF
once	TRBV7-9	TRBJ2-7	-	TGTGCCAGCAGCTTAGATGGTGCTAGGTACGAGCAGTACTTC	CASSLDGARYEQYF
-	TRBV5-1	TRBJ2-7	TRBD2	TGCGCCAGCAGCTCCCTAGCGGGAGCTTCGTACGAGCAGTACTTC	CASSSLAGASYEQYF
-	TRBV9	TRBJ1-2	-	TGTGCCAGCAGCGAGGGGGATAACTATGGCTACACCTTC	CASSEGDNYGYTF
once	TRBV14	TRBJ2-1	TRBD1	TGTGCCAGCAGCCAAGTGGGACAGCTAAATGAGCAGTTCTTC	CASSQVGQLNEQFF
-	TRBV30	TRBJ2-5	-	TGTGCCTGGAGCCTAAATCAAGAGACCCAGTACTTC	CAWSLNQETQYF
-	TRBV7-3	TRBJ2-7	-	TGTGCCAGCAGCTTAAGCAGGGGAGACGAGCAGTACTTC	CASSLSRGDEQYF
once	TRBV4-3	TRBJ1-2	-	TGCGCCAGCAGCCAAGCCCATCGACAGCCAGAGTATGGCTACACCTTC	CASSQAHRQPEYGYTF
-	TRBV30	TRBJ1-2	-	TGTGCCTGGAGGTGGGCAGGGATGGTTAACTATGGCTACACCTTC	CAWRWAGMVNYGYTF
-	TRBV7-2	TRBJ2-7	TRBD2	TGTGCCAGCAGCTTAGCGGGGATCTGGGCTAGCGGGGTCTACGAGCAGTACTTC	CASSLAGIWASGVYEQYF
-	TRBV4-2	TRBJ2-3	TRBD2	TGTGCCAGCAGCCAAGGATGGCGGGGGGGCACAGATACGCAGTATTTT	CASSQGWRGGTDTQYF
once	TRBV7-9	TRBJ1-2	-	TGTGCCAGCAGCTTACTGCAGGGGCCAGGGGGCTACACCTTC	CASSLLQGPGGYTF
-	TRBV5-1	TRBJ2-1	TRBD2	TGCGCCAGCAGCTTAGGGGCTAGCGGGGCGAATGAGCAGTTCTTC	CASSLGASGANEQFF
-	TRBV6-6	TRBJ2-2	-	TGTGCCAGCAGTCAAAACACCGGGGAGCTGTTTTTT	CASSQNTGELFF
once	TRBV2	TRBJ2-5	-	TGTGCCAGCAGTGGACAGACCCAAGAGACCCAGTACTTC	CASSGQTQETQYF
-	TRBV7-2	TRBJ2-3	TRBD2	TGTGCCAGCAGCTTAGCGCTAACTAGCGGGTATGGAGATACGCAGTATTTT	CASSLALTSGYGDTQYF
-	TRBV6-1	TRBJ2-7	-	TGTGCCAGCAGTGCCCTACAGGGAGTCGGCTACGAGCAGTACTTC	CASSALQGVGYEQYF
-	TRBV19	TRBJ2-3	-	TGTGCCAGTAGTGTGGGGGGAAGCGGAGATACGCAGTATTTT	CASSVGGSGDTQYF